The T cell receptor beta chain described here comes from a study of T cell responses to AZD1222 COVID-19 vaccine (dated by TCRdb to the early 2020s). Regarding the study in general: AZD1222 recipients whose second dose came at about 4 weeks and those whose second dose came at about 12 weeks were combined into one group, since spike-specific TCR depth and breadth did not differ between the two schedules. A total of over 230 trial participants underwent TCR sequencing, of whom 200 to 220 had received two doses of AZD1222 and 26 had received two doses of the MenACWY control vaccine. Trial participants were enrolled into age subgroups of 18-55, 56-69 and 70-plus years, which contained about 160, 30 and 59 TCR-sequenced participants, respectively. The paper as a whole reports these results and caveats: The vaccine-associated CD4 TCRs covered the entire spike protein, and the dominant responses fell in regions 160-218 and 743-854. Reportedly, close to half of the unique spike-specific TCRs recognized epitopes lying outside the regions that are mutated in the B.1.351 and B.1.1.7 variants. After two AZD1222 doses, spike-specific TCR breadth and depth were significantly higher than at day 0 and than in MenACWY recipients. Participants were mostly white British, with more females than males. The authors suggested clonal diversity may have been underestimated. Only six AZD1222 recipients were SARS-CoV-2 seropositive at baseline, limiting conclusions about previously exposed vaccinees. In the small 56-69-year group, the increase in depth fell short of significance, most likely because of low power. Because no day 14 peak-response samples were available, repertoires were characterized only after the peak T cell response.

The time point label on this specimen signifies: baseline before first vaccination. Samples from vaccinated people were obtained from the UK trials COV001 and COV002, which included a single-blind randomized controlled phase 2/3 trial of AZD1222 (ChAdOx1 nCoV-19) in healthy adults. Trial participant PBMC samples were collected at day 0 and day 28 after the second dose for TCRbeta chain sequencing. In regard to this clone: There is no known antigen for this receptor. There are no base qualities to consult, and no much larger clone falls within one base.

The CDR3 regions of human TCRbeta chains were subjected to immunosequencing. The original methods were these. Repertoire TCRs were checked for matches against a reference library of SARS-CoV-2-specific TCRs that had been generated using the MIRA antigen-specificity platform. Breadth was defined as the fraction of unique TCRs that were SARS-CoV-2-associated, and depth was defined as the fraction of total T cells that were SARS-CoV-2-associated. Each spike-specific TCR was assigned to its reactive spike region and to a CD4 or CD8 class using the MIRA data. Log10-transformed breadth and depth values were compared by one-way ANOVA with Sidak's multiple comparisons tests. TCRdb took over this immuneACCESS table, retaining in-frame rearrangements with V and J assigned. Such tables are incomplete; in checked studies, under half of the missing clones stem from an unresolved V gene, and the remainder is unexplained. The DNA gave D and trimming, while V, J and clone size come from that table. The sample contains around 120,000 clones, 90% of them found a single time. Of the sample, 7.2% falls within the top ten clones.

Sequencing used peripheral blood, obtained on day 0 of AZD1222 vaccination. This receptor was taken from an adult in good health.

The CDR3 protein sequence reads: CASKGTAYEQYF. The DNA sequence follows: TGTGCCAGCAAAGGCACGGCCTACGAGCAGTACTTC. The chain was built from TRBV2 and TRBJ2-7; too little of a D gene remains to name it. The CDR3, from cysteine to phenylalanine, totals 12 residues. CDR3 DNA only is kept here, 36 bases in frame from base 1. The germline V gene supplies CDR1 SNHLY and CDR2 FYNNEI. Deletion took 7 bases off V and 2 bases off J, with a span of 9 bases between the germline ends.